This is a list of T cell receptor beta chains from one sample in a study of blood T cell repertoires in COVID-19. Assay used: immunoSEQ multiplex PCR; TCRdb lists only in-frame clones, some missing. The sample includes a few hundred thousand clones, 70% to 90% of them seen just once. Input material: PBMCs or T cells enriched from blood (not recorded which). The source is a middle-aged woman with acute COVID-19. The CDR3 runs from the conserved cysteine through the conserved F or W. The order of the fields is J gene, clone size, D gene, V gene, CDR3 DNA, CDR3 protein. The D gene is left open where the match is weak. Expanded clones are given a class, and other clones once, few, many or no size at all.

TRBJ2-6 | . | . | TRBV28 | TGTGCCAGCAGTTTAGCGTTTTCTGGGGCCAACGTCCTGACTTTC | CASSLAFSGANVLTF
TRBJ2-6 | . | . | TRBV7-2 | TGTGCCAGCAGCTTAGTGTCAGGGCGCTCTGGGGCCAACGTCCTGACTTTC | CASSLVSGRSGANVLTF
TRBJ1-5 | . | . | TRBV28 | TGTGCCAGCATTCTAAACAGGCGGAACCATCAGCCCCAGCATTTT | CASILNRRNHQPQHF
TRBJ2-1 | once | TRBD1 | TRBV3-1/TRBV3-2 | TGTGCCAGCAGCCAATACGGGACAGGGGAGAACAATGAGCAGTTCTTC | CASSQYGTGENNEQFF
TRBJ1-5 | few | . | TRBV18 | TGTGCCAGCTCAACAGATAACAATCAGCCCCAGCATTTT | CASSTDNNQPQHF
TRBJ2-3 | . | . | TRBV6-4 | TGTGCCAGCAGCTACCAGGGTTTGGGCACAGATACGCAGTATTTT | CASSYQGLGTDTQYF
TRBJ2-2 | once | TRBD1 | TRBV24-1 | TGTGCCACCAGTGATTGGGACAGGGGGAGGTCTACCGGGGAGCTGTTTTTT | CATSDWDRGRSTGELFF
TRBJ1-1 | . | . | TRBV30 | TGTGCCTGGAGTACCGAGGGCAGCACTGAAGCTTTCTTT | CAWSTEGSTEAFF
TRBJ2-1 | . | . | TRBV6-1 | TGTGCCAGCAGTGAGCAGGTGAATCCCTACAATGAGCAGTTCTTC | CASSEQVNPYNEQFF
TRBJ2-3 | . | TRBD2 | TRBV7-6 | TGTGCCAGCAGCCCGTTAGCGGGAGGGAGCACAGATACGCAGTATTTT | CASSPLAGGSTDTQYF
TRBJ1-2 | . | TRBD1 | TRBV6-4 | TGTGCCAGCAGTGCCGGGACAGGGGATGGCTACACCTTC | CASSAGTGDGYTF
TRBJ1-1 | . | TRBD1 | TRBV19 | TGTGCCAGTAGTATAGGGACAGGGGTTTACGCTGAAGCTTTCTTT | CASSIGTGVYAEAFF
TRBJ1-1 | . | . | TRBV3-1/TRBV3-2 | TGTGCCAGCAGCCAAGTCGGGGGGAACACTGAAGCTTTCTTT | CASSQVGGNTEAFF
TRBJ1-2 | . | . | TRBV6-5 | TGTGCCAGCACCTCAAGCGGGGTTTACGGAGGCTACACCTTC | CASTSSGVYGGYTF
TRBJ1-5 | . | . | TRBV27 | TGTGCCAGCAGTTTATCGCGGGGGCCACCCCAGCATTTT | CASSLSRGPPQHF
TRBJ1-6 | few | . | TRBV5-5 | TGTGCCAGCAGCTTGCGTCCGGGAATTTTCGATAATTCACCCCTCCACTTT | CASSLRPGIFDNSPLHF
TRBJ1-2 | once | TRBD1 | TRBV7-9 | TGTGCCAGCAGCTTAGTGAGGACAGGGAAAACTTTCGCCTTC | CASSLVRTGKTFAF
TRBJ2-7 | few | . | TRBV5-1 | TGCGCCAGCAGCTTGTCCAGGGGTGGCGACGAGCAGTACTTC | CASSLSRGGDEQYF
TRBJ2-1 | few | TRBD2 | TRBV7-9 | TGTGCCAGCACCCCAGGCACTAGCGGGAGGGCCAATGAGCAGTTCTTC | CASTPGTSGRANEQFF
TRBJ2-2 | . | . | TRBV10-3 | TGTGCCATCAGTCCATGGGAGCAGCGTGGCACCGGGGAGCTGTTTTTT | CAISPWEQRGTGELFF
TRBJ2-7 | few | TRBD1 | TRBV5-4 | TGTGCCAGCAGCCCGGGACAGGGTATCGAGCAGTACTTC | CASSPGQGIEQYF
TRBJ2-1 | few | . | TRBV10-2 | TGCGCCAGCAGTGGGGAGAGCTCCTACAATGAGCAGTTCTTC | CASSGESSYNEQFF
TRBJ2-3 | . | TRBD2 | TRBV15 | TGTGCCACCACCCAAAAATTATCGGGGCTAGCGGGGGGTGAGGCAGATACGCAGTATTTT | CATTQKLSGLAGGEADTQYF
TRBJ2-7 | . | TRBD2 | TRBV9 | TGTGCCAGCAGCCCAACTAGCGGGAGGCCCTCTTACGAGCAGTACTTC | CASSPTSGRPSYEQYF